This T cell receptor (beta chain) was identified during a study of response to subunit inactivated influenza vaccine. Study results and caveats: Researchers suggested that each seasonal influenza vaccination recruits few new T cells.

Using its own MiXCR run on the RT-PCR reads, TCRdb lists one record per CDR3 protein. The sample gives about 500,000 distinct CDR3 sequences, 16% of which show up once; approximately 3% is in the top ten. CDR1 and CDR2 from the germline V gene are SQVTM and ANQGSEA. Trimming cost V 8 bases and J 4 bases, with 18 bases left between them. CDR3 size: 14 residues. This clonotype appeared a few times. What it recognizes is unknown. The receptor's source is a man aged 50 to 75 who received an inactivated influenza vaccine. The chain joins TRBV29-1 to TRBJ2-1; D is uncertain. Material: CD4+ T cells sorted from PBMCs, obtained around 2 years after vaccination. The CDR3 DNA reads as TGCAGCCTCGCGGTCACCGCCCCTTACAATGAGCAGTTCTTC. This codes for CSLAVTAPYNEQFF.